This T cell receptor (beta chain) is drawn from a study of blood T cell repertoires in COVID-19. Study-level background: The study drew acute and convalescent COVID-19 samples from the United States, Italy and Spain. PBMCs, B-cell-depleted T cells, or T cells provided the cDNA or gDNA that made up the material.

Original processing methods: Reference gene primer amplification in the assay estimated nucleated cell counts. Method: immunoSEQ multiplex PCR; TCRdb's copy keeps in-frame clones and lacks some. V, J and clone size derive from that table, while D and trimming were established from the DNA sequence. The sample lists 95,000 to 150,000 clones, more than 70% occurring once. V was pared by 2 bases and J by 0 bases, with 14 bases between. CDR3 length: 16 amino acids. Germline V CDR1 and CDR2: SGHRS, YFSETQ. The sample consisted of peripheral blood. This TCR came from a human donor in a cohort sampled during active COVID-19. J is TRBJ1-1 and V is TRBV5-1; D is possibly TRBD1 (6 bases). CDR3 sequence reads: CASSFKLDSMNTEAFF. The CDR3 DNA sequence: TGCGCCAGCAGCTTTAAACTGGACAGCATGAACACTGAAGCTTTCTTT.